One and the same sample provided the 25 T cell receptor beta chains below, sequenced in a study of T cells in Graves' hyperthyroidism and ophthalmopathy. Amplified TCR beta CDR3 regions came from RNA transcripts. A set of HTBI primers served as the primers for a first-round RT-PCR of the TCR CDR3. TCRdb reanalysed the multiplex PCR reads using MiXCR and keeps one entry per CDR3 protein. This repertoire shows about 420,000 distinct CDR3 sequences, 15% to 18% found once; its top ten account for about 7.7%. Sequencing was carried out using blood. Receptor source: a young woman with Graves' hyperthyroidism.

This chain joins TRBV12-3 or TRBV12-4 and TRBJ1-1, with D maybe TRBD1 (6 bases). Trimming removed 7 bases at V and 0 bases at J, with 12 bases between. This CDR3 comprises 14 residues. CDR3 residues: CASTVTGMNTEAFF. The CDR3 DNA sequence: TGTGCCAGCACTGTGACAGGCATGAACACTGAAGCTTTCTTT.

The sample holds a few counts of this clonotype. V is TRBV24-1 and J is TRBJ2-3; D is possibly TRBD1 or TRBD2 (5 bases each). V was cut by 4 bases and J by 3 bases, with 10 bases left in between. Germline V gene data show CDR1 as KGHDR and CDR2 as SFDVKD. The CDR3 consists of 14 residues. The CDR3 is CATSDGAVTDTQYF. DNA for the CDR3: TGTGCCACCAGTGACGGGGCGGTAACAGATACGCAGTATTTT.

This clonotype was seen a few times. This chain joins TRBV7-9 and TRBJ1-1; 11 bases fit TRBD1. Germline loops: CDR1 SEHNR, CDR2 FQNEAQ (reference sequence). J gave up 3 bases and V 5 bases, and 11 bases lay outside the gene matches. The CDR3 sequence is 17 residues long. The CDR3 DNA reads TGTGCCAGCAGCCTGCGGGACAGGGGGATTATCGACACTGAAGCTTTCTTT. Amino acids: CASSLRDRGIIDTEAFF.

There are many counts of this clonotype. The chain couples TRBV10-3 to TRBJ1-2, with 10 bases that match TRBD1. Germline values: CDR1 ENHRY, CDR2 SYGVKD. The CDR3 extends over 15 amino acids. The ends lost 6 bases at V and 8 bases at J; junction bases unmatched: 12. CDR3 nucleotide sequence: TGTGCCATCAGAGGAGCTGGGACAGGGGTCGTCGGCTACACCTTC. Amino acid sequence: CAIRGAGTGVVGYTF.

The sample holds a few counts of this clonotype. Just one base apart from a much larger clone, this may be a read error. The chain combines TRBV11-3 with TRBJ2-5, with D possibly matching TRBD2 (5 bases). Trimming cost V 7 bases and J 4 bases, with 19 bases left between them. CDR3 length: 15 amino acids. Germline assignment: CDR1 SGHNT and CDR2 YENEEA. The CDR3 DNA follows: TGTGCCAGCAACGCAGGACGCATTCGGGGAGAGACCCAGTACTTC. This gives the protein CASNAGRIRGETQYF.

This clonotype occurred many times. CDR3 region: CATRLSTDTQYF. Written as DNA, the CDR3 is TGTGCCACCAGGCTGAGCACAGATACGCAGTATTTT. V is TRBV15 and J is TRBJ2-3; D remains ambiguous. This CDR3 contains 12 residues. Germline V gives CDR1 LNHNV, CDR2 YYDKDF (reference sequence). Trimming removed 6 bases at V and 0 bases at J, with 4 bases between.

The rearrangement uses TRBV5-6 and TRBJ2-1, with 13 positions matching TRBD2. V was pared by 4 bases and J by 4 bases, with 5 bases of the junction left unmatched. The CDR3 consists of 16 residues. Germline CDR1 is SGHDT and CDR2 is YYEEEE. CDR3 protein: CASSPGLAGRYNEQFF. The CDR3, as DNA: TGTGCCAGCAGCCCGGGACTAGCGGGGCGGTACAATGAGCAGTTCTTC.

This clonotype was picked up many times. This chain connects TRBV11-3 to TRBJ2-1; 10 nucleotides line up with TRBD2. Looked up from germline, CDR1 is SGHNT and CDR2 is YENEEA. V shed 3 bases and J 8 bases; nucleotides not matched to a gene: 7. This CDR3 has 15 amino acids. The CDR3 nucleotides are TGTGCCAGCAGCTTGGGCCTAGCGGGAGCCGATGAGCAGTTCTTC. This gives the protein CASSLGLAGADEQFF.

The chain's CDR3 is CSGRRADGELFF. The CDR3 DNA sequence: TGCAGCGGACGGAGGGCGGACGGGGAGCTGTTTTTT. The genes are TRBV20-1 and TRBJ2-2; the D gene is possibly TRBD2 (6 bases). CDR3 length: 12 residues. The germline V gene encodes CDR1 DFQATT and CDR2 SNEGSKA (reference sequence).

This clonotype was counted ten times or more. The chain carries TRBV15 and TRBJ2-4; D ambiguous. Trimming removed 0 bases at V and 8 bases at J, with 11 bases between. Germline loops: CDR1 LNHNV, CDR2 YYDKDF (reference sequence). The CDR3 is made up of 14 amino acids. The DNA for the CDR3 is TGTGCCACCAGCAGAGATAGGGATTTGGACATTCAGTACTTC. It translates to CATSRDRDLDIQYF.

This clonotype has ten or more counts. The V call is TRBV24-1, the J call TRBJ2-2, with D possibly being TRBD2 (5 bases). The CDR3 is made up of 14 amino acids. Trimming took 9 bases from V and 1 from J, leaving 11 bases between them. Germline assignment: CDR1 KGHDR and CDR2 SFDVKD. The CDR3 reads CATAAGKNTGELFF. The CDR3 bases are TGTGCCACCGCGGCGGGCAAGAACACCGGGGAGCTGTTTTTT.

This clonotype was recorded many times. This chain connects TRBV27 to TRBJ2-3; D is uncertain. This CDR3 contains 11 residues. The V gene's germline CDR1 is MNHEY and CDR2 SMNVEV (reference sequence). Trimming pared 7 bases from V and 6 bases from J, leaving 8 bases between. DNA for the CDR3: TGTGCCAGCACCGCCCGGGATACGCAGTATTTT. Translated: CASTARDTQYF.

Ten or more counts support this clonotype. V is TRBV3-1 and J is TRBJ1-4; 7 bases line up with TRBD1. The length of the CDR3 is 14 residues. With V trimmed by 4 bases and J by 5 bases, 4 bases remained unmatched. CDR1 and CDR2 from the germline V gene are LGHDT and YNNKEL (reference sequence). For the CDR3, the DNA is TGTGCCAGCAGCCTACAGGGGATGAATGAAAAACTGTTTTTT. Translating it yields CASSLQGMNEKLFF. The variable domain in full, with the rest retrieved from reference TRBV3-1 and TRBJ1-4, is DTAVSQTPKYLVTQMGNDKSIKCEQNLGHDTMYWYKQDSKKFLKIMFSYNNKELIINETVPNRFSPKSPDKAHLNLHINSLELGDSAVYFCASSLQGMNEKLFFGSGTQLSVL.

This clonotype was detected ten times or more. The chain couples TRBV2 to TRBJ1-3, with no clear D. Germline V lookup: CDR1 SNHLY, CDR2 FYNNEI. CDR3 length equals 14 residues. The V gene lost 4 bases and the J gene lost 1 base, with 8 bases spanning the gap. CDR3 DNA: TGTGCCAGCAGTGCCGCGGGGTCTGGAAACACCATATATTTT. It yields the protein CASSAAGSGNTIYF.

V usage is TRBV12-3 or TRBV12-4 and J usage is TRBJ2-5; D remains unclear. V was trimmed by 0 bases and J by 1 base, leaving 12 bases between them. The CDR3 totals 16 residues. The CDR3 loop is CASSLASHPIQETQYF. CDR3 nucleotides: TGTGCCAGCAGTTTAGCGTCCCATCCAATCCAAGAGACCCAGTACTTC.

CDR3 DNA: TGTGCCAGCAGTTTATGGTACAAGAACACTGAAGCTTTCTTT. Translation: CASSLWYKNTEAFF. The V and J genes are TRBV28 and TRBJ1-1; D is unresolved. This CDR3 comprises 14 residues. V shed 0 bases and J shed 1 base, with 6 bases lying between them. The germline V gene encodes CDR1 MDHEN and CDR2 SYDVKM.

Ten or more counts support this clonotype. The rearrangement links TRBV7-8 to TRBJ2-3, with a tentative D call TRBD2 (5 bases). CDR3 length: 17 amino acids. Trimming cost V 1 base and J 3 bases, with 17 bases left between them. Germline V gives CDR1 SGHVS, CDR2 FQNEAQ. CDR3 residues: CASSLGQLVRVTDTQYF. In DNA, the CDR3 is TGTGCCAGCAGCTTAGGCCAACTAGTTAGGGTAACAGATACGCAGTATTTT.

This clonotype showed up many times. The gene calls are TRBV28 and TRBJ2-1; D not certain. Germline V gene data show CDR1 as MDHEN and CDR2 as SYDVKM. The CDR3 length is 13 residues. V was shortened by 0 bases and J by 7 bases, with 7 bases between the two germline ends. The CDR3 DNA sequence: TGTGCCAGCAGTTTATGGGGTTCGAATGAGCAGTTCTTC. This codes for CASSLWGSNEQFF.

This clonotype was seen ten or more times. The chain employs TRBV6-1 and TRBJ2-1; D is unresolved. The V end was cut by 8 bases, the J end by 6 bases, with 14 bases between. Germline V CDR1 and CDR2: MNHNS, SASEGT. CDR3 length: 13 amino acids. CDR3 amino acids: CASGVLGRNEQFF. The CDR3 DNA reads as TGTGCCAGCGGAGTCTTAGGGCGCAATGAGCAGTTCTTC.

This clonotype has a count of ten or more. The CDR3 protein is CASSLGAGDYEQYF. CDR3 nucleotide sequence: TGCGCCAGCAGCTTGGGGGCAGGGGACTACGAGCAGTACTTC. The rearrangement joins TRBV5-1 to TRBJ2-7, with D possibly matching TRBD1 (6 bases). Germline V CDR1 and CDR2: SGHRS, YFSETQ. The CDR3 contains 14 residues. Trimming removed 0 bases at V and 3 bases at J, with 10 bases between.

The sample holds many counts of this clonotype. The CDR3 DNA reads TGCGCCAGCAGCTTGGAGGTGGGAGGCAGCACAGATACGCAGTATTTT. Its translation: CASSLEVGGSTDTQYF. The chain couples TRBV5-1 to TRBJ2-3; TRBD2 is a possible D gene (6 bases). The CDR3 length is 16 residues. V was pared by 0 bases and J by 0 bases, with 11 bases between. Germline lookup yields CDR1 SGHRS and CDR2 YFSETQ.

Ten or more counts support this clonotype. The V call is TRBV20-1, the J call TRBJ2-3; D may be TRBD2 (5 bases). Germline CDR1 reads DFQATT; CDR2 reads SNEGSKA (reference sequence). V was pared by 0 bases and J by 0 bases, with 7 bases between. This CDR3 has 14 amino acids. CDR3 DNA sequence: TGCAGTGCTAGAGAAGCGGCTAGCACAGATACGCAGTATTTT. Translated, it gives CSAREAASTDTQYF.

This clonotype was observed a few times. The chain employs TRBV6-1 and TRBJ2-7; 9 nucleotides line up with TRBD1. CDR3 length: 14 amino acids. V lost 6 bases, J lost 3 bases, and 6 bases stayed unmatched. Germline V gene lookup returns CDR1 MNHNS and CDR2 SASEGT. CDR3 amino acids: CASRPGTGSYEQYF. DNA for the CDR3: TGTGCCAGCAGACCCGGGACAGGGAGCTACGAGCAGTACTTC.

This clonotype was seen at least ten times. V gene TRBV7-9 combines with J gene TRBJ2-7; either TRBD1 or TRBD2 may supply D (7 bases each). V lost 9 bases and J lost 4, with 13 bases in between. The CDR3 consists of 12 residues. Germline assignment: CDR1 SEHNR and CDR2 FQNEAQ (reference sequence). The CDR3 DNA follows: TGTGCCAGTGACAGGGAGGGGTACGAGCAGTACTTC. This encodes CASDREGYEQYF.

The DNA of the CDR3 is TGCAGTGCTAGAGGAAAGGGCCGCCCTGAAAAACTGTTTTTT. This encodes CSARGKGRPEKLFF. The J gene is TRBJ1-4, the V gene TRBV20-1; the D is unclear. Deletions cut 1 base from V and 7 bases from J, with 13 bases between. CDR1 is DFQATT and CDR2 is SNEGSKA in the germline V gene (reference sequence). The CDR3 runs to 14 residues.